This T cell receptor (beta chain) was found in a study of blood T cell repertoires in COVID-19 (TCRdb year 2020). Regarding the study in general: Samples from collaborators originated in the United States, Italy and Spain and spanned both the acute and convalescent phases of COVID-19. The repertoires were released in a freely available public database intended as a resource for research on the immune response to SARS-CoV-2. The samples were drawn from the first 160 participants of the ongoing ImmuneRACE study and from over a thousand subjects provided by 6 global collaborators. The prospective study material was composed of cDNA or gDNA derived from T cells, B-cell-depleted T cells, or PBMCs. A de-identified subject ID, COVID-19 status, age in years and sex were almost always included in the sample metadata. The dataset comprised deeply sampled blood TCRbeta repertoires from subjects exposed to, actively infected with, or recovered from COVID-19. Where HLA class I and class II types were available, the types were taken from metadata supplied by the sample provider, not from assay-based typing. Findings and caveats that apply to the study as a whole: The quantity of clinical and demographic metadata differed by source and by participant and was supplied without curation.

Each collaborating institution followed its own protocols to collect whole blood in K2EDTA tubes. Collaborator samples were shipped for TCRbeta analysis as frozen whole blood, isolated PBMCs, or DNA extracted from either sample type. CDR1 and CDR2, looked up from the germline V gene, are SGHTA and FQGNSA. After removal of 4 bases from V and 0 bases from J, the junction retains 3 bases not matched to a gene. The CDR3 runs 15 residues from the cysteine to the phenylalanine. This entry keeps only the CDR3 DNA: 45 bases, framed from base 1. The immunoSEQ Assay, a bias-controlled multiplex PCR, was used to amplify TCRbeta CDR3 regions from genomic DNA. From the authors' description of their analysis: Nucleated cell counts per sample were estimated from amplification of reference gene primers within the assay. To quantify the absolute abundance of each unique TCRbeta CDR3 rearrangement, sequence reads were collapsed and filtered. Productive Simpson clonality was computed per sample as the square root of Simpson's diversity index over productive rearrangements. What TCRdb holds here is the immuneACCESS table cut down to in-frame rearrangements. Part of the clones is not present; checked against another copy, under half of the missing clones reflect an unresolved V gene, and the others are unexplained. Clone size and the V and J calls come from that table; the DNA yielded D and trimming. The sample yields over 150,000 clones; approximately 81% were counted once. Roughly 15% of the sample is taken by the ten largest.

This clone was seen only a few times. The antigen this receptor binds is unknown. There are no base qualities to consult, and no much larger clone falls within one base. The chain couples TRBV7-2 to TRBJ2-7; 10 bases in between match TRBD2. This TCR was sampled from a man aged 18 to 29 with active or convalescent COVID-19. Sequenced input: peripheral blood. The DNA sequence follows: TGTGCCAGCAGCTCTAGCGGGGGAGGCTCCTACGAGCAGTACTTC. Its product reads: CASSSSGGGSYEQYF. This CDR3, with the reference TRBV7-2 and TRBJ2-7 proteins standing in past its ends, gives the full variable domain GAGVSQSPSNKVTEKGKDVELRCDPISGHTALYWYRQSLGQGLEFLIYFQGNSAPDKSGLPSDRFSAERTGGSVSTLTIQRTQQEDSAVYLCASSSSGGGSYEQYFGPGTRLTVT.